The T cell receptor (beta chain) under discussion was sequenced for a study of spatial heterogeneity in lung cancer. Study-level background: Each unique TCR and UMI combination was seen more than ten times on average in raw reads.

The V gene's germline CDR1 is LGHNA and CDR2 YSLEER. The CDR3 sequence is 16 residues long. The V end was cut by 1 base, the J end by 5 bases, with 15 bases between. There are many counts of this clonotype. Antigen specificity is unknown. Study observations and caveats: Blood showed ubiquitous tumor TCRs more often at resection than at routine follow-up.

Every cDNA TCR molecule received its own unique molecular identifier. TCRdb re-called the 5' RACE reads through MiXCR, storing one row per CDR3 protein. The table has more than 15,000 distinct CDR3 sequences, about 21% seen once. Time point reported: sample taken at primary tumor resection. Sequencing covered unsorted whole RNA taken from tumor, nontumor lung or frozen PBMC. Here the sequenced sample was PBMCs, taken at surgery. The clonotype comes from a female donor with early-stage non-small cell lung cancer. V usage is TRBV4-3 and J usage is TRBJ2-1; D gene ambiguous. The CDR3 DNA reads as TGCGCCAGCAGCCAAGGAAGGAGACCCGCCGACAATGAGCAGTTCTTC. Amino acids: CASSQGRRPADNEQFF.